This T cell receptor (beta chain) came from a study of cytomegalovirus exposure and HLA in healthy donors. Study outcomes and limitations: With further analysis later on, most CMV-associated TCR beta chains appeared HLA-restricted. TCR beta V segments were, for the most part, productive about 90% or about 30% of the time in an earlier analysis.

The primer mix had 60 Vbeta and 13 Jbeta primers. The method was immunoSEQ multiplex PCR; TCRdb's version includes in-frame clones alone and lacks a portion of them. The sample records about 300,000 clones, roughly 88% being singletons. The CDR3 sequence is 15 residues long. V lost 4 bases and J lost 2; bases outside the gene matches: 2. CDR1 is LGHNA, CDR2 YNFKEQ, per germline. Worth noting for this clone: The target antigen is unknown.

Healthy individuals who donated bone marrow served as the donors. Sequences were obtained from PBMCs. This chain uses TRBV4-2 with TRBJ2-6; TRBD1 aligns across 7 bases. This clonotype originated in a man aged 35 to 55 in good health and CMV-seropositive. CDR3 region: CASSPTGTGANVLTF. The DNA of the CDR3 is TGTGCCAGCAGCCCGACAGGGACTGGGGCCAACGTCCTGACTTTC.